One sample yielded the 4 T cell receptor beta chains listed below, sequenced in a study of brain metastases from non-small cell lung cancer (dated by TCRdb to the late 2010s). The receptor library was made with the immunoSEQ multiplex PCR assay. As stored in TCRdb, this immuneACCESS dataset retains in-frame rearrangements with V and J assigned. A fraction of the clones does not appear; measured against another copy, unresolved V genes explain less than half of the discrepancy, and the remainder lacks a known reason. The sample table holds approximately 4,300 clones, of which around 89% were seen once. The ten largest clonotypes hold approximately 3.3% of the sample. Sequenced input: primary lung tumor tissue. This specimen's cell subset or site label, interpreted: primary lung tumor paired with brain metastasis. These receptors came from a donor at least 40 years old with non-small cell lung cancer.

The chain recombines TRBV20-1 with TRBJ2-1; no firm D call. This CDR3 is built from 11 residues. Trimming took 6 bases from V and 8 from J, leaving 11 bases between them. The germline V gene encodes CDR1 DFQATT and CDR2 SNEGSKA (reference sequence). The CDR3 sequence: CSARTFDEQFF. CDR3 in DNA: TGCAGTGCGAGGACGTTTGATGAGCAGTTCTTC.

The chain combines TRBV10-3 with TRBJ2-1; perhaps TRBD1 as D (7 bases). The V end lost 4 bases, the J end lost 0 bases, and 10 bases lay between the germline ends. The CDR3 has 15 residues. Germline V CDR1 and CDR2: ENHRY, SYGVKD. CDR3 residues: CAISAGGYSYNEQFF. CDR3 nucleotides: TGTGCCATCAGTGCAGGGGGGTACTCCTACAATGAGCAGTTCTTC.

This chain links TRBV30 with TRBJ2-1, with D perhaps matching TRBD2 (6 bases). The V gene lost 7 bases and the J gene lost 12 bases, with 19 bases spanning the gap. CDR3 length: 12 amino acids. Germline V gives CDR1 GTSNPN, CDR2 SVGIG (reference sequence). The CDR3 loop reads CAFPLEGRRQFF. CDR3 in DNA: TGTGCCTTCCCACTGGAGGGGCGACGGCAGTTCTTC. The full variable domain, completed using reference TRBV30 and TRBJ2-1, is SQTIHQWPATLVQPVGSPLSLECTVEGTSNPNLYWYRQAAGRGLQLLFYSVGIGQISSEVPQNLSASRPQDRQFILSSKKLLLSDSGFYLCAFPLEGRRQFFGPGTRLTVL.

A few counts support this clone. V gene TRBV19 combines with J gene TRBJ2-1; 8 nucleotides align to TRBD2. V trimming: 4 bases; J trimming: 6 bases; junction bases outside the gene matches: 8. Germline assignment: CDR1 LNHDA and CDR2 SQIVND (reference sequence). The CDR3 covers 15 residues. The CDR3 region has the DNA TGTGCCAGTAGTACTTTTACTAGCGGAGTCAATGAGCAGTTCTTC. Its translation: CASSTFTSGVNEQFF.